These T cell receptor beta chains were read from a single sample in a study of shared clonotypes between healthy human individuals. Clones were read by immunoSEQ multiplex PCR, and TCRdb kept only the in-frame ones, dropping some. The table records under 750,000 clones, over 60% of them present only once. Input material: memory CD4+ T cells sorted from blood. The receptors derive from a woman aged 25 to 45 in good health. Both conserved end residues are part of each CDR3. The order of the fields is V gene, CDR3 protein.

TRBV5-1 CASSIGTASGNQPQHF
TRBV5-1 CASSFGQSNEKLFF
TRBV6-6 CASSRTGGTGELFF
TRBV13 CASSKRLAGGLIEQFF
TRBV2 CASRTEETQYF
TRBV13 CASSRPLNRDTDTQYF
TRBV19 CASSIDPQETQYF
TRBV18 CASSPGGDGELFF
TRBV9 CASSVGEETQYF
TRBV11-2 CASSRLAEGFYEQYF
TRBV21-1 CAGRLAGNEQFF
TRBV7-8 CASSLGVGGLTGELFF
TRBV25-1 CASSGGVNTGELFF
TRBV6-5 CASSRVLGEKLFF
TRBV6-6 CASTSGRANTGELFF
TRBV19 CASSMGLAGGNEQFF
TRBV7-9 CASSPPGSPTGQFF
TRBV4-1 CASSQGGLGGEQYF
TRBV28 CASSLDRTGGYTF
TRBV25-1 CASSEADRPSYEQYF
TRBV7-8 CASSLFPLGDRGRNIQYF
TRBV28 CASIPGQGWYGYTF
TRBV25-1 CASSERGRAEFF
TRBV11-2 CASSFGQDTEAFF
TRBV4-1 CASSQGTSVRETQYF
TRBV28 CASSYRGLGRNRETQYF
TRBV7-2 CASSLDARGSGANVLTF
TRBV5-1 CASSLEDTGELFF
TRBV2 CASEGQGVSYEQYF
TRBV5-3 CARRSEEQRSYEQYF
TRBV2 CASSEFRANYGYTF
TRBV27 CASSLQGWGYGYTF
TRBV6-6 CASSARGLFTDTQYF
TRBV2 CASVLRDGGTDTQYF
TRBV4-1 CASSPGQGRNNEQFF
TRBV2 CASSGTGSRTEAFF
TRBV11-1 CASSLDGNTEAFF
TRBV7-9 CASSLAGQGIQPQHF
TRBV7-2 CASSPSPDRVGEKLFF
TRBV4-1 CASSQVPGRDRVTDTQYF
TRBV4-2 CASSQDLLYEQYF
TRBV7-2 CASSFPATDTQYF